The T cell receptor (beta chain) under discussion was sequenced for a study of T cells in localized non-small cell lung cancer. Overall study results and limits: The study sequenced only one region of the tumor. As a result, intratumor heterogeneity could not be excluded and remains possible. Uninvolved adjacent lung showed peak T cell clonality, exceeding tumor.

On this clone: The antigen is not known.

Sequencing used immunoSEQ multiplex PCR; TCRdb keeps in-frame clones, though not all of them. Here the sample spans under 50,000 clones, about 85% being singletons. CDR1 and CDR2 (germline): SGHVS, FQNEAQ. Trimming removed 1 base at V and 8 bases at J, with 11 bases between. The CDR3 consists of 13 residues. The rearrangement links TRBV7-8 to TRBJ1-2, with D uncertain. The starting material was PBMCs, obtained before any cancer treatment. The source is a man aged 35 to 69 with stage II lung adenocarcinoma. For the CDR3, the DNA is TGTGCCAGCAGCTTAGGTGGAAGTTACGGCTACACCTTC. As protein: CASSLGGSYGYTF.